This T cell receptor (beta chain) derives from a study of human T cells and chemical hapten exposure. The overall study: Per-sample TCR yields varied mainly from small pooled library volume differences.

The time point denotes: patch test 2, 6 weeks after DPC sensitization. As to treatment: therapeutic diphenylcyclopropenone sensitization with weekly scalp DPC. This clonotype was counted at least ten times. Its matching antigen is unknown. General study findings and limits: Sensitizing to DPC left TCRs with a frequency above 1 in 1000 unaltered. Positively correlated with patch test score were the counts of PT1 expanded TCRs. Healthy individuals' immune responses may differ from those of donors, who had alopecia.

TCRdb passed the RACE reads through MiXCR, listing each CDR3 protein once. The table records 95,000 or so distinct CDR3 sequences, roughly 11% of them present only once. This TCR derives from a woman in her forties with alopecia areata. Some clones in this sample may be carry-over from other donors' samples. The sequences come from whole blood, collected in connection with sensitization to the hapten diphenylcyclopropenone (DPC).

For the CDR3, the DNA is TGTGCCACCAGCAGAGACGGGGGTCTAGCGGGGAACACCGGGGAGCTGTTTTTT. The encoded protein is CATSRDGGLAGNTGELFF. The chain is built from TRBV15 and TRBJ2-2, with 8 bases matching TRBD2. The CDR3 sequence is 18 residues long. Germline lookup yields CDR1 LNHNV and CDR2 YYDKDF (reference sequence). V shed 0 bases, J shed 1 base, and the junction held 7 bases outside the gene matches.